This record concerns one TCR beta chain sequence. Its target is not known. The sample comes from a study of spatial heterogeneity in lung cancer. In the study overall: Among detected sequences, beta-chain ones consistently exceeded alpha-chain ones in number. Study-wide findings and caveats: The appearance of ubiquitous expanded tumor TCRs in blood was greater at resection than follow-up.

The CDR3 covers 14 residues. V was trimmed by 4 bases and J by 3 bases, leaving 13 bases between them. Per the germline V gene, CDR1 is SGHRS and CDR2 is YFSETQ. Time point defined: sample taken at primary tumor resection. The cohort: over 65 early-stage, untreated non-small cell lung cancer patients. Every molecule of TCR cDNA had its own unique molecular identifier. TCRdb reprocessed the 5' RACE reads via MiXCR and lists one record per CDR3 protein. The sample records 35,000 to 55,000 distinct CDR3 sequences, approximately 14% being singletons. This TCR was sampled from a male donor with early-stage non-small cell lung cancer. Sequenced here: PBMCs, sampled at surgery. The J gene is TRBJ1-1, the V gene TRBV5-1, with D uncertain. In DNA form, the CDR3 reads TGCGCCAGCAGCCTAAAGGACCGGTACACTGAAGCTTTCTTT. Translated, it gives CASSLKDRYTEAFF. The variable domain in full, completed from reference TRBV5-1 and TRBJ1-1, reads KAGVTQTPRYLIKTRGQQVTLSCSPISGHRSVSWYQQTPGQGLQFLFEYFSETQRNKGNFPGRFSGRQFSNSRSEMNVSTLELGDSALYLCASSLKDRYTEAFFGQGTRLTVV.